These 27 T cell receptor beta chains share one sample of origin, sequenced in a study of identical twins. Via MiXCR, TCRdb re-called the 5' RACE reads, giving one row per CDR3 protein. There are about 240,000 distinct CDR3 sequences in the sample; roughly an eighth occur only once, and about 4.1% lies in the top ten. The same specimen was also included in a second study, on yellow fever vaccine responses in identical twins.

The sample comprised memory (CD45RO+) T cells sorted from blood. These receptors were collected from a woman between 18 and 29 years old in good health.

The chain is built from TRBV6-6 and TRBJ1-2; D unclear. Deletions cut 6 bases from V and 1 base from J, with 9 bases between. The V gene's germline CDR1 is MNHNY and CDR2 SVGAGI (reference sequence). The CDR3 consists of 13 residues. CDR3 residues: CASSFRDNYGYTF. CDR3 nucleotide sequence: TGTGCCAGCAGCTTTAGGGATAACTATGGCTACACCTTC.

This clonotype has a count of ten or more. The chain links TRBV10-3 to TRBJ2-3; 7 bases are a match to TRBD1. Germline V gene data show CDR1 as ENHRY and CDR2 as SYGVKD. V lost 6 bases and J lost 2; bases outside the gene matches: 5. There are 14 residues in the CDR3. CDR3 region: CAIRGDSYTDTQYF. CDR3 nucleotides: TGTGCCATCAGGGGGGACAGTTACACAGATACGCAGTATTTT.

This clonotype was seen a few times. The chain joins TRBV6-1 to TRBJ2-7; D unclear. This CDR3 spans 14 amino acids. V was cut by 3 bases and J by 4 bases, with 13 bases left in between. Germline CDR1 is MNHNS and CDR2 is SASEGT. CDR3 sequence reads: CASSDWGGAYEQYF. Here the CDR3 DNA reads TGTGCCAGCAGTGATTGGGGTGGAGCTTACGAGCAGTACTTC.

The J gene is TRBJ2-1, the V gene TRBV19; TRBD2 matches at 15 bases. J gave up 4 bases and V 1 base, and 5 bases lay outside the gene matches. The CDR3 totals 18 residues. Looked up from germline, CDR1 is LNHDA and CDR2 is SQIVND (reference sequence). This CDR3 is CASSIGGTSGRKYNEQFF. The CDR3 DNA reads TGTGCCAGTAGTATAGGAGGGACTAGCGGGAGGAAGTACAATGAGCAGTTCTTC.

In this sample, this clonotype turned up a few times. The chain couples TRBV25-1 to TRBJ2-1; D possibly corresponds to TRBD2 (6 bases). Per the germline V gene, CDR1 is MGHDK and CDR2 is SYGVNS. The CDR3 extends over 12 amino acids. The ends were cut back, 4 bases at V and 9 bases at J, with 10 bases in the middle. The CDR3 region is CASSGRESEQFF. CDR3 nucleotides: TGTGCCAGCAGTGGACGGGAGTCTGAGCAGTTCTTC.

This clonotype has at least ten counts. This rearrangement joins TRBV5-1 to TRBJ2-5; no firm D call. Trimming stripped 4 bases from V and 3 bases from J, with 4 bases between. Germline CDR1 and CDR2: SGHRS and YFSETQ. CDR3 length: 11 amino acids. The CDR3 loop reads CASSGEETQYF. DNA for the CDR3: TGCGCCAGCAGCGGGGAAGAGACCCAGTACTTC.

Ten or more counts support this clonotype. The V gene is TRBV20-1, the J gene TRBJ2-2, with D unclear. The CDR3 is 15 amino acids. Germline V lookup: CDR1 DFQATT, CDR2 SNEGSKA (reference sequence). Trimming took off 2 bases at V and 0 bases at J, with 10 bases between the two ends. The CDR3 region has the DNA TGCAGTGCTAGAAAATACATTGCGAACACCGGGGAGCTGTTTTTT. Its protein is CSARKYIANTGELFF.

To note about this clonotype: This could be a read error, since a much larger clone is one nucleotide away. The V and J genes are TRBV7-9 and TRBJ2-7, with 8 bases identical to TRBD1. The junction had 3 bases not matched to a gene; V was cut back by 7 bases and J by 4 bases. Germline V CDR1 and CDR2: SEHNR, FQNEAQ (reference sequence). The CDR3 totals 12 residues. In DNA, the CDR3 is TGTGCCAGCAATGACAGGGGTTACGAGCAGTACTTC. Translated, it gives CASNDRGYEQYF. The full variable domain, rest sourced from reference TRBV7-9 and TRBJ2-7, is DTGVSQNPRHKITKRGQNVTFRCDPISEHNRLYWYRQTLGQGPEFLTYFQNEAQLEKSRLLSDRFSAERPKGSFSTLEIQRTEQGDSAMYLCASNDRGYEQYFGPGTRLTVT.

This clonotype was recorded a few times. This chain joins TRBV11-2 and TRBJ2-1; 10 nucleotides agree with TRBD2. The germline V gene has CDR1 SGHAT and CDR2 FQNNGV. The CDR3 loop spans 17 amino acids. With 5 bases clipped from V and 7 bases from J, the junction kept 14 bases outside the gene matches. For the CDR3, the DNA is TGTGCCAGCAGCCCATGGACTAGCGGCCCTTCTGGGAATGAGCAGTTCTTC. Protein: CASSPWTSGPSGNEQFF.

This clonotype was recorded at least ten times. As DNA, the CDR3 is TGTGCCAGCAGCCAAAGTAGCAGGAGGAAAGGTGAAGCTTTCTTT. This gives the protein CASSQSSRRKGEAFF. The chain couples TRBV3-1 to TRBJ1-1; no clear D. Germline V gene sequence: CDR1 LGHDT, CDR2 YNNKEL (reference sequence). The CDR3 contains 15 residues. V was pared by 2 bases and J by 7 bases, with 17 bases between. The full variable domain, in which reference TRBV3-1 and TRBJ1-1 provide the parts outside the CDR3, is DTAVSQTPKYLVTQMGNDKSIKCEQNLGHDTMYWYKQDSKKFLKIMFSYNNKELIINETVPNRFSPKSPDKAHLNLHINSLELGDSAVYFCASSQSSRRKGEAFFGQGTRLTVV.

This clonotype was counted ten times or more. The V call is TRBV29-1, the J call TRBJ1-1; TRBD1 is a possible D gene (5 bases). CDR1 and CDR2 from the germline V gene are SQVTM and ANQGSEA. V was pared by 5 bases and J by 3 bases, with 10 bases between. The CDR3 runs 12 residues. CDR3 sequence (DNA): TGCAGCGTTATTGAGGGGTACACTGAAGCTTTCTTT. Translating gives CSVIEGYTEAFF. The full variable domain, with the rest looked up from reference TRBV29-1 and TRBJ1-1, is SAVISQKPSRDICQRGTSLTIQCQVDSQVTMMFWYRQQPGQSLTLIATANQGSEATYESGFVIDKFPISRPNLTFSTLTVSNMSPEDSSIYLCSVIEGYTEAFFGQGTRLTVV.

The chain combines TRBV29-1 with TRBJ2-1, with 9 bases that match TRBD2. There are 18 residues in the CDR3. With V trimmed by 5 bases and J by 0 bases, 14 bases remained unmatched. Germline V lookup: CDR1 SQVTM, CDR2 ANQGSEA. CDR3 DNA: TGCAGCGTTATCAGGCTAGCGGGGCTTGGGCTCTCCTACAATGAGCAGTTCTTC. Translated: CSVIRLAGLGLSYNEQFF.

This clonotype was detected a few times. The chain uses TRBV15 and TRBJ2-7; D gene ambiguous. The CDR3 loop spans 12 amino acids. The V gene lost 0 bases and the J gene lost 2 bases, with 2 bases spanning the gap. Germline assignment: CDR1 LNHNV and CDR2 YYDKDF (reference sequence). The CDR3 loop reads CATSRDTYEQYF. CDR3 nucleotides: TGTGCCACCAGCAGAGACACCTACGAGCAGTACTTC. Based on the CDR3 plus reference TRBV15 and TRBJ2-7, the full variable domain is DAMVIQNPRYQVTQFGKPVTLSCSQTLNHNVMYWYQQKSSQAPKLLFHYYDKDFNNEADTPDNFQSRRPNTSFCFLDIRSPGLGDTAMYLCATSRDTYEQYFGPGTRLTVT.

In the case of this clonotype: The junction does not match germline at one end; this may be a read error. The chain uses TRBV4-1 and TRBJ2-7; D not certain. From germline, CDR1 is MGHRA and CDR2 YSYEKL. The CDR3 spans 11 residues. The CDR3 DNA follows: TGCGCCAGCAGCCAGACGACCGACGTACACTTC. Translating it yields CASSQTTDVHF.

This clonotype occurred a few times. V is TRBV7-6 and J is TRBJ1-6, with TRBD1 as a possible D gene (5 bases). The germline gives CDR1 SGHVS, CDR2 FNYEAQ. V lost 0 bases and J 7 bases, leaving 13 bases between the germline ends. This CDR3 contains 16 residues. CDR3 loop: CASSLAPGGGNSPLHF. As DNA, the CDR3 is TGTGCCAGCAGCTTAGCCCCCGGGGGAGGGAATTCACCCCTCCACTTT.

The chain combines TRBV5-6 with TRBJ1-6; no reliable D call. Germline CDR1 reads SGHDT; CDR2 reads YYEEEE. This CDR3 has 16 residues. V was trimmed by 0 bases and J by 6 bases, leaving 13 bases between them. CDR3 sequence: CASSLGVAGTNSPLHF. The CDR3 DNA sequence: TGTGCCAGCAGCTTGGGAGTCGCAGGCACTAATTCACCCCTCCACTTT.

The V call is TRBV7-9, the J call TRBJ1-5; D is uncertain. The CDR3 is 15 residues long. Trimming took off 0 bases at V and 3 bases at J, with 9 bases between the two ends. Germline CDR1 SEHNR, CDR2 FQNEAQ (reference sequence). The CDR3 protein is CASSLAGSTNQPQHF. DNA for the CDR3: TGTGCCAGCAGCTTAGCGGGGAGTACCAATCAGCCCCAGCATTTT.

This clonotype has a handful of counts. V usage is TRBV10-3 and J usage is TRBJ2-5; no definite D call. The germline V gene encodes CDR1 ENHRY and CDR2 SYGVKD. This CDR3 spans 14 amino acids. Trimming took off 5 bases at V and 1 base at J, with 11 bases between the two ends. The CDR3 protein is CAISRLGSQETQYF. The CDR3 nucleotides are TGTGCCATCAGTCGACTGGGATCCCAAGAGACCCAGTACTTC.

In this sample, this clonotype turned up a few times. The gene calls are TRBV5-5 and TRBJ2-1; the match to TRBD2 covers 15 bases. The J segment lost 4 bases and the V segment lost 4 bases, leaving 9 bases of the junction unmatched. The CDR3 length is 18 residues. Looked up from germline, CDR1 is SGHKS and CDR2 is YYEKEE (reference sequence). The CDR3 region is CASSITGLAGGGYNEQFF. The CDR3 DNA reads TGTGCCAGCAGCATTACGGGACTAGCGGGAGGTGGTTACAATGAGCAGTTCTTC.

The rearrangement links TRBV12-3 or TRBV12-4 to TRBJ2-3; 9 bases fit TRBD1. V was pared by 5 bases and J by 7 bases, with 16 bases of the junction left unmatched. This CDR3 region has 17 residues. CDR3 coding DNA: TGTGCCAGCAGTCGACTCCGGGACAGGGCGAACTCCAATACGCAGTATTTT. This codes for CASSRLRDRANSNTQYF.

This clonotype was seen a handful of times. The chain couples TRBV10-3 to TRBJ2-3, with 8 bases lining up with TRBD2. The CDR3 is 15 residues long. Germline values: CDR1 ENHRY, CDR2 SYGVKD. The junction had 1 base not matched to a gene; V was cut back by 2 bases and J by 0 bases. CDR3 nucleotide sequence: TGTGCCATCAGTGAGGGACTAGCCAGCACAGATACGCAGTATTTT. It yields the protein CAISEGLASTDTQYF.

In this sample, this clonotype turned up a few times. J is TRBJ2-3 and V is TRBV20-1, with unresolved D. Trimming removed 3 bases from V and 8 bases from J, with 15 bases in between. The CDR3 is 13 amino acids. Looked up from germline, CDR1 is DFQATT and CDR2 is SNEGSKA (reference sequence). The CDR3 region has the DNA TGCAGTGCTAGGACGACTTGGTCAGCTACGCAGTATTTT. Residues: CSARTTWSATQYF.

CDR3 coding DNA: TGCAGCGTTGAAATGGGGACAGGTAAAGAGACCCAGTACTTC. It translates to CSVEMGTGKETQYF. V usage is TRBV29-1 and J usage is TRBJ2-5; 8 bases match TRBD1. V dropped 2 bases and J dropped 3; count of bases not matched to a gene: 5. The V gene's germline CDR1 is SQVTM and CDR2 ANQGSEA. The CDR3 consists of 14 residues.

This clonotype was counted a few times. The V gene is TRBV28, the J gene TRBJ2-5; D remains unclear. Trimming left V 9 bases short and J 0 bases short, with 8 bases between. Germline V gene lookup returns CDR1 MDHEN and CDR2 SYDVKM. CDR3 length: 12 amino acids. The CDR3 is CASYSHQETQYF. The CDR3 DNA is TGTGCCAGTTATTCCCACCAAGAGACCCAGTACTTC.

There are a few counts of this clonotype. J is TRBJ2-1 and V is TRBV20-1; the match to TRBD2 covers 10 bases. In germline, CDR1 is DFQATT, CDR2 SNEGSKA (reference sequence). The CDR3 is 14 residues long. The J segment lost 2 bases and the V segment lost 2 bases, leaving 0 bases of the junction unmatched. The CDR3 region is CSARTSGAYNEQFF. CDR3 coding DNA: TGCAGTGCTAGAACTAGCGGGGCCTACAATGAGCAGTTCTTC.

The sample holds one count of this clonotype. The chain recombines TRBV20-1 with TRBJ2-5; TRBD1 might be the D (5 bases). Germline V CDR1 and CDR2: DFQATT, SNEGSKA (reference sequence). This CDR3 is built from 13 residues. Between the trimmed V and J ends, which lost 1 base and 4 bases, there was a span of 10 bases. As DNA, the CDR3 is TGCAGTGCTAGAGTCCCAGGGCTAGAGACCCAGTACTTC. This codes for CSARVPGLETQYF.

This clonotype occurred a few times. V usage is TRBV4-2 and J usage is TRBJ1-6; 7 positions match TRBD1. The CDR3 contains 14 residues. The germline gives CDR1 LGHNA, CDR2 YNFKEQ. The V and J ends lost 5 bases and 7 bases, in that order; junction bases with no gene match: 5. The CDR3 is CASSIGQENSPLHF. CDR3 DNA: TGTGCCAGCAGCATTGGACAGGAGAATTCACCCCTCCACTTT.